This T cell receptor (beta chain) derives from a study of shared clonotypes between healthy human individuals. Data came from immunoSEQ multiplex PCR; TCRdb stores just in-frame clones and leaves some out. Here the sample spans roughly 2,500,000 clones, roughly 93% being singletons. This CDR3 has 14 residues. Per the germline V gene, CDR1 is SGHAT and CDR2 is FQDESV (reference sequence). V dropped 2 bases and J dropped 4 bases, with 11 bases sitting between them. This TCR came from a man younger than 35 in good health. Some clones in this sample may be carry-over from other donors' samples. This sequence joins TRBV11-1 and TRBJ1-2; TRBD1 might be the D (6 bases). Sequenced: naive CD4+ T cells from PBMCs. As for subset: CD45RA+ positively selected. CDR3 nucleotides: TGTGCCAGCAGCTTACGAACAGGGACCTATGGCTACACCTTC. Translation gives CASSLRTGTYGYTF.